The 24 T cell receptor beta chains in this list originate from one sample, sequenced in a study of HIV-infected patients and healthy controls. All unsorted peripheral T cells were captured because whole blood was used without fractionation. Reverse transcription used roughly 480 ng RNA and constant-region primers for alpha and beta. Separate chain-specific third strand synthesis with multiplexing indices produced the alpha and beta libraries. TCRdb analysed the 5' RACE reads with MiXCR anew, one entry per CDR3 protein. The profile covers over 15,000 distinct CDR3 sequences, with more than 8% appearing a single time and about 2.5% taken by the ten largest. Sequences were obtained from blood. The receptors derive from an adult in good health.

This clonotype was found many times. This chain connects TRBV27 to TRBJ2-3, with 7 bases aligning to TRBD2. V shed 8 bases, J shed 3 bases, and the junction held 8 bases outside the gene matches. This CDR3 comprises 14 residues. Germline CDR1 reads MNHEY; CDR2 reads SMNVEV (reference sequence). CDR3 bases: TGTGCCAGCTCCGACCAGCGGGAAACAGATACGCAGTATTTT. Translated, it gives CASSDQRETDTQYF.

On this clonotype: This could be a read error, since a much larger clone is one nucleotide away. CDR3 nucleotide sequence: TGCACCGGCAGCCAAGATTTCCCGAGGGTAGCGGGGGGGCCGGAGACCCAGTACTTC. Its protein product is CTGSQDFPRVAGGPETQYF. The chain employs TRBV1 and TRBJ2-5; the D call of TRBD2 is as the table states it, not checked on the DNA. TRBV1 is given as a pseudogene. The CDR3 extends over 19 amino acids.

This clonotype was picked up many times. The chain joins TRBV5-1 to TRBJ2-5; TRBD2 might be the D (6 bases). CDR1 SGHRS and CDR2 YFSETQ come from the germline V gene. V gave up 5 bases and J gave up 2 bases, with 10 bases separating them. This CDR3 region has 13 residues. Here the CDR3 DNA reads TGCGCCAGCAGGATCGGGACTCAAGAGACCCAGTACTTC. Amino acid sequence: CASRIGTQETQYF.

This clonotype was seen ten or more times. The chain employs TRBV18 and TRBJ1-1, with 7 nucleotides matching TRBD1. CDR1 is KGHSH and CDR2 is LQKENI in the germline V gene. The V segment lost 5 bases and the J segment 7 bases; nucleotides outside the gene matches: 4. There are 12 residues in the CDR3. CDR3 in DNA: TGTGCCAGCTCATTGGACAGGAATGAAGCTTTCTTT. This encodes CASSLDRNEAFF.

This clonotype was seen repeatedly, ten times or more. V gene TRBV7-2 combines with J gene TRBJ2-3, with D unclear. This CDR3 has 14 amino acids. From germline, CDR1 is SGHTA and CDR2 FQGNSA. Trimming removed 6 bases at V and 0 bases at J, with 10 bases between. Written as DNA, the CDR3 is TGTGCCAGCAGAACCGCATTGAGCACAGATACGCAGTATTTT. This sequence encodes CASRTALSTDTQYF.

V usage is TRBV5-1 and J usage is TRBJ2-3; the D gene is possibly TRBD2 (6 bases). The germline gives CDR1 SGHRS, CDR2 YFSETQ. The germline V and J ends were trimmed by 0 bases and 10 bases, with 9 bases remaining between them. The CDR3 covers 12 residues. The CDR3, as DNA: TGCGCCAGCAGCTTGGACGGCGGGGCGCAGTATTTT. This gives the protein CASSLDGGAQYF.

The chain links TRBV12-3 or TRBV12-4 to TRBJ2-3; no clear D gene. This CDR3 comprises 11 residues. With 7 bases removed from V and 6 bases from J, the gap between germline ends came to 8 bases. This CDR3 is CASTNWDTQYF. CDR3 DNA: TGTGCCAGCACTAACTGGGATACGCAGTATTTT.

In its sample, this clonotype ranks as medium-sized. The chain carries TRBV28 and TRBJ2-1; D is perhaps TRBD2 (5 bases). This CDR3 is built from 14 residues. Germline V gene data show CDR1 as MDHEN and CDR2 as SYDVKM. Trimming left V 10 bases short and J 4 bases short, with 17 bases between. The CDR3 DNA is TGTGCCACCACCGGACTTCACGGGTACAATGAGCAGTTCTTC. Its protein product is CATTGLHGYNEQFF.

This clonotype is deemed medium-sized. The chain couples TRBV6-6 to TRBJ2-3; D not certain. V gave up 6 bases and J gave up 4 bases, with 8 bases separating them. The CDR3 runs 12 residues. CDR1 and CDR2 (germline): MNHNY, SVGAGI (reference sequence). The CDR3 loop reads CASSPAADTQYF. The CDR3 DNA reads as TGTGCCAGCAGCCCAGCAGCAGATACGCAGTATTTT.

This clonotype was picked up many times. This chain links TRBV29-1 with TRBJ1-1, with TRBD1 matching 7 bases. From germline, CDR1 is SQVTM and CDR2 ANQGSEA. The CDR3 runs 13 residues. Unmatched junction bases numbered 5, after V lost 5 bases and J lost 2 bases. DNA for the CDR3: TGCAGCGTTCGACGGGACAGCAACACTGAAGCTTTCTTT. This sequence encodes CSVRRDSNTEAFF.

J is TRBJ2-1 and V is TRBV3-1, with 10 bases fitting TRBD2. Germline V lookup: CDR1 LGHDT, CDR2 YNNKEL (reference sequence). Losses at the gene ends were 4 bases for V and 8 bases for J; bases not matched to a gene: 8. This CDR3 contains 15 residues. The CDR3 region is CASSLSGGFFYEQFF. CDR3 DNA sequence: TGTGCCAGCAGCCTTAGCGGGGGGTTTTTCTATGAGCAGTTCTTC.

V and J are TRBV5-1 and TRBJ2-1; the match to TRBD2 covers 11 bases. V was clipped by 2 bases and J by 7 bases; unmatched bases: 8. Germline V CDR1 and CDR2: SGHRS, YFSETQ. This CDR3 is 16 amino acids long. CDR3: CASSFQLAGVNNEQFF. The DNA for the CDR3 is TGCGCCAGCAGCTTCCAACTAGCGGGAGTGAATAATGAGCAGTTCTTC.

This clonotype came up many times. This chain connects TRBV30 to TRBJ2-7, with D possibly being TRBD2 (6 bases). This CDR3 contains 14 residues. Germline loops: CDR1 GTSNPN, CDR2 SVGIG (reference sequence). Trimming pared 8 bases from V and 1 base from J, leaving 18 bases between. The chain's CDR3 is CAGGAAISSYEQYF. DNA of the CDR3: TGTGCCGGAGGGGCGGCTATCTCTTCCTACGAGCAGTACTTC.

This clonotype was recorded at least ten times. The genes are TRBV20-1 and TRBJ2-7; D unresolved. Germline V CDR1 and CDR2: DFQATT, SNEGSKA (reference sequence). The V end lost 0 bases, the J end lost 0 bases, and 15 bases lay between the germline ends. This CDR3 region has 16 residues. CDR3 residues: CSARDIRRTSSYEQYF. The CDR3 nucleotides are TGCAGTGCTAGAGACATTAGACGGACCAGCTCCTACGAGCAGTACTTC.

Many counts were recorded for this clonotype. CDR3 amino acids: CAISREPQATNYGYTF. The CDR3, as DNA: TGTGCCATCAGCCGAGAGCCCCAGGCCACTAACTATGGCTACACCTTC. This rearrangement joins TRBV10-3 to TRBJ1-2; no reliable D call. CDR3 length equals 16 residues. Trimming removed 6 bases from V and 0 bases from J, with 17 bases in between. Germline assignment: CDR1 ENHRY and CDR2 SYGVKD.

This clonotype appeared many times. The CDR3 sequence: CASSESRRGPSYNEQFF. For the CDR3, the DNA is TGTGCCAGCAGTGAATCCCGCAGGGGTCCGTCCTACAATGAGCAGTTCTTC. The rearrangement uses TRBV25-1 and TRBJ2-1; D might be TRBD1 (6 bases). Germline CDR1 is MGHDK and CDR2 is SYGVNS. This CDR3 region has 17 residues. Deletions cut 1 base from V and 1 base from J, with 14 bases between.

V and J are TRBV6-5 and TRBJ1-1; D gene unclear. Trimming took 2 bases from V and 2 from J, leaving 3 bases between them. Looked up from germline, CDR1 is MNHEY and CDR2 is SVGAGI. This CDR3 is 12 amino acids long. CDR3 region: CASSYRNTEAFF. CDR3 DNA: TGTGCCAGCAGTTACCGAAACACTGAAGCTTTCTTT.

By its share, this clonotype is medium-sized. The V gene is TRBV4-3, the J gene TRBJ2-3; D not certain. The V end lost 1 base, the J end lost 0 bases, and 8 bases lay between the germline ends. The germline CDR1 and CDR2 sequences are LGHNA and YSLEER. This CDR3 is built from 15 residues. CDR3: CASSQGSSSTDTQYF. The CDR3, as DNA: TGCGCCAGCAGCCAAGGCAGCTCTAGCACAGATACGCAGTATTTT.

The chain employs TRBV5-4 and TRBJ2-2; maybe TRBD1 (6 bases). V was cut by 0 bases and J by 7 bases, with 10 bases left in between. The CDR3 runs to 14 residues. Looked up from germline, CDR1 is SGHNT and CDR2 is YYREEE (reference sequence). CDR3 sequence (DNA): TGTGCCAGCAGCTTGGAGGGGGTTAGCGGGGAGCTGTTTTTT. This translates into CASSLEGVSGELFF.

In this sample, this clonotype is medium-sized. The chain couples TRBV7-6 to TRBJ2-2; D remains ambiguous. Germline assignment: CDR1 SGHVS and CDR2 FNYEAQ. The CDR3 is 17 residues long. V gave up 2 bases and J gave up 4 bases, with 17 bases separating them. The CDR3 DNA reads TGTGCCAGCAGCTTAACGTATCGTAGTAGAGCCACCGGGGAGCTGTTTTTT. It specifies CASSLTYRSRATGELFF.

In its sample, this clonotype was seen a few times. The V and J genes are TRBV6-2 or TRBV6-3 and TRBJ1-5; D call uncertain. Germline V lookup: CDR1 MNHEY, CDR2 SVGEGT. The CDR3 extends over 14 amino acids. Trimming stripped 0 bases from V and 6 bases from J, with 9 bases between. The CDR3 protein is CASSYSSPPQPQHF. The CDR3 DNA sequence: TGTGCCAGCAGTTACTCGAGCCCTCCTCAGCCCCAGCATTTT.

In its sample, this clonotype ranks as medium-sized. This chain uses TRBV7-6 with TRBJ2-3; D gene unclear. Deletions cut 5 bases from V and 6 bases from J, with 15 bases between. Germline loops: CDR1 SGHVS, CDR2 FNYEAQ. The CDR3 length is 14 residues. In DNA, the CDR3 is TGTGCCAGCAGCCCTCGCTGGATTTTGGATACGCAGTATTTT. Protein: CASSPRWILDTQYF.

This clonotype was counted ten times or more. The CDR3: CASSEVSGGFQETQYF. The CDR3 DNA is TGTGCCAGTAGTGAAGTCAGCGGGGGCTTCCAAGAGACCCAGTACTTC. The chain carries TRBV19 and TRBJ2-5, with 8 nucleotides matching TRBD2. This CDR3 is built from 16 residues. CDR1 and CDR2 from the germline V gene are LNHDA and SQIVND (reference sequence). V trimming: 5 bases; J trimming: 1 base; junction bases outside the gene matches: 9. The whole variable domain, remainder taken from reference TRBV19 and TRBJ2-5, is DGGITQSPKYLFRKEGQNVTLSCEQNLNHDAMYWYRQDPGQGLRLIYYSQIVNDFQKGDIAEGYSVSREKKESFPLTVTSAQKNPTAFYLCASSEVSGGFQETQYFGPGTRLLVL.

This clonotype was seen repeatedly, ten times or more. This rearrangement joins TRBV7-6 to TRBJ2-1; no clear D. CDR3 size: 17 residues. The germline V and J ends were trimmed by 2 bases and 8 bases, with 22 bases remaining between them. The V gene's germline CDR1 is SGHVS and CDR2 FNYEAQ. The CDR3 spells CASSLHPPTSEVHEQFF. In DNA form, the CDR3 reads TGTGCCAGCAGCTTACACCCCCCGACGTCAGAAGTCCATGAGCAGTTCTTC.